This T cell receptor (beta chain) was retrieved from a study of blood T cell repertoires in COVID-19. Study details: Collection of acute and convalescent COVID-19 samples took place in the United States, Italy and Spain.

Libraries were prepared by immunoSEQ multiplex PCR; TCRdb keeps only in-frame clonotypes and omits some of them. The data show about 82,000 clones, with roughly 90% seen just once and approximately 1.2% held by the top ten. The cohort comprised adults aged roughly 18 to 90 years residing in approximately 25 US areas. V was cut by 6 bases and J by 4 bases, with 16 bases left in between. CDR1 and CDR2 from the germline V gene are MNHEY and SVGAGI. The CDR3 covers 14 residues. The chain couples TRBV6-5 to TRBJ2-7; unclear D gene. The specimen was PBMCs or T cells enriched from blood (not recorded which). The sequence was obtained from a woman between 50 and 59 years old with acute COVID-19. Here the CDR3 reads CASRRTVFLYEQYF. CDR3 nucleotide sequence: TGTGCCAGCAGGCGCACAGTGTTTCTTTACGAGCAGTACTTC.